The 12 T cell receptor beta chains given below trace back to one sample, sequenced in a study of shared clonotypes between healthy human individuals. Repertoires were generated with immunoSEQ multiplex PCR, while TCRdb's copy carries only in-frame clones and drops some. The sample contains fewer than 500,000 clones, roughly 85% of which appear only once. The sequencing input was PBMCs. The source of these receptors is a woman in her 40s in good health. Some clones in this sample may be carry-over from other donors' samples.

This chain joins TRBV21-1 and TRBJ2-2; TRBD2, the table's D call, was not compared with the DNA. TRBV21-1 is a pseudogene locus. The CDR3 has 13 residues. The CDR3 here is CASSRPDTGELFF. For the CDR3, the DNA is TGTGCCAGCAGCCGTCCTGACACCGGGGAGCTGTTTTTT.

The chain links TRBV28 to TRBJ2-1; 11 nucleotides align to TRBD2. With V trimmed by 6 bases and J by 2 bases, 12 bases remained unmatched. The CDR3 extends over 18 amino acids. Germline V gene sequence: CDR1 MDHEN, CDR2 SYDVKM. The CDR3 region has the DNA TGTGCCAGCAGCCTACCGTTAGCGGGAGGGCTGACCTACAATGAGCAGTTCTTC. This gives the protein CASSLPLAGGLTYNEQFF.

DNA for the CDR3: TGTGCCAGCAGTTTAGCGACAGGGGGCTATGGCTACACCTTC. This encodes CASSLATGGYGYTF. The chain recombines TRBV28 with TRBJ1-2, with 9 bases matching TRBD1. Germline CDR1 and CDR2: MDHEN and SYDVKM. Losses at the gene ends were 2 bases for V and 4 bases for J; bases not matched to a gene: 2. The CDR3 consists of 14 residues.

The chain uses TRBV27 and TRBJ1-1, with TRBD1 as a possible D gene (5 bases). This CDR3 has 14 residues. The germline CDR1 and CDR2 sequences are MNHEY and SMNVEV (reference sequence). Trimming left V 5 bases short and J 3 bases short, with 13 bases between. The CDR3 DNA follows: TGTGCCAGCAGTCTGAGGGGTAGTTACACTGAAGCTTTCTTT. This translates into CASSLRGSYTEAFF.

This chain uses TRBV19 with TRBJ2-5, with D uncertain. Trimming shortened V by 5 bases and J by 0 bases, and 7 bases separated the two germline ends. The length of the CDR3 is 13 residues. Per the germline V gene, CDR1 is LNHDA and CDR2 is SQIVND (reference sequence). The CDR3 nucleotides read TGTGCCAGTAGTCCCCGGGACCAAGAGACCCAGTACTTC. Its protein product is CASSPRDQETQYF.

V is TRBV6-1 and J is TRBJ2-2; TRBD1 matches at 7 bases. The germline CDR1 and CDR2 sequences are MNHNS and SASEGT. Trimming took 6 bases from V and 9 from J; bases not matched to a gene: 4. The CDR3 is 12 amino acids. The DNA of the CDR3 is TGTGCCAGCAGGGAACAGGGGAGGGAGCTGTTTTTT. Amino acids: CASREQGRELFF.

The J gene is TRBJ2-1, the V gene TRBV11-3, with D possibly being TRBD2 (6 bases). V lost 1 base, J lost 5 bases, and 12 bases lay in between. This CDR3 contains 15 residues. Per germline, CDR1 SGHNT and CDR2 YENEEA. The CDR3 reads CASSLAGRGHNEQFF. The CDR3 nucleotides read TGTGCCAGCAGCTTAGCCGGGAGAGGCCACAATGAGCAGTTCTTC.

This clone was seen a few times. V usage is TRBV9 and J usage is TRBJ2-7; TRBD2 might be the D (5 bases). Trimming cost V 4 bases and J 6 bases, with 20 bases left between them. The germline V gene has CDR1 SGDLS and CDR2 YYNGEE. CDR3 length: 15 amino acids. CDR3 in amino acids: CASSPGWQSSGEQYF. Written as DNA, the CDR3 is TGTGCCAGCAGCCCGGGGTGGCAGTCCTCGGGCGAGCAGTACTTC.

V usage is TRBV7-8 and J usage is TRBJ2-6; the D gene is possibly TRBD2 (5 bases). The V end lost 0 bases, the J end lost 0 bases, and 12 bases lay between the germline ends. The CDR3 loop spans 18 amino acids. CDR1 and CDR2 (germline): SGHVS, FQNEAQ. The CDR3 sequence: CASSLARVQISGANVLTF. Written as DNA, the CDR3 is TGTGCCAGCAGCTTAGCGAGGGTACAAATCTCTGGGGCCAACGTCCTGACTTTC.

The chain couples TRBV27 to TRBJ2-3; D is unresolved. Germline loops: CDR1 MNHEY, CDR2 SMNVEV (reference sequence). V shed 10 bases and J shed 6 bases, with 11 bases lying between them. The length of the CDR3 is 11 residues. CDR3 DNA sequence: TGTGCCACCTCCGGCTTCGATACGCAGTATTTT. This encodes CATSGFDTQYF.

The CDR3 reads CASSLWTGNNQPQHF. The CDR3 coding sequence is TGCGCCAGCAGCCTATGGACAGGGAACAATCAGCCCCAGCATTTT. The chain has TRBV5-1 and TRBJ1-5, with 8 bases aligning to TRBD1. This CDR3 is 15 amino acids long. V lost 4 bases, J lost 3 bases, and 6 bases stayed unmatched. Germline CDR1 is SGHRS and CDR2 is YFSETQ.

The rearrangement links TRBV10-2 to TRBJ2-7; D is perhaps TRBD2 (6 bases). Trimming cost V 0 bases and J 6 bases, with 12 bases left between them. This CDR3 has 14 residues. Germline loops: CDR1 WSHSY, CDR2 SAAADI. This chain's CDR3 is CASSESLLRGEQYF. The CDR3 DNA reads TGCGCCAGCAGTGAGTCTCTATTGCGGGGCGAGCAGTACTTC.